The text below deals with one T cell receptor beta chain. J gave up 2 bases and V 9 bases, and 7 bases lay outside the gene matches. This CDR3 has 14 amino acids. From germline, CDR1 is SGHRS and CDR2 YFSETQ. These data originate in a study of blood T cell repertoires in COVID-19. As for the study in general: COVID-19 samples from acute and convalescent phases originated in the United States, Italy and Spain. PBMCs, B-cell-depleted T cells, or T cells provided the cDNA or gDNA that made up the material.

How the authors handled the data: Researchers report that nucleated cell counts were estimated from reference gene primer amplification. Method: immunoSEQ multiplex PCR; TCRdb's copy keeps in-frame clones and lacks some. V and J calls and clone size are copied from that table; D and trimming were computed from the DNA. The table lists roughly 110,000 clones, 70% to 90% of them singletons. The sequencing sample was made of peripheral blood. The source is a middle-aged man with acute or convalescent COVID-19. This chain links TRBV5-1 with TRBJ2-3, with 9 bases matching TRBD2. CDR3 nucleotide sequence: TGCGCCACTGGTAGCGGGAGCTACACAGATACGCAGTATTTT. Protein sequence: CATGSGSYTDTQYF.